The 30 T cell receptor beta chains presented below share a single source sample, sequenced in a study of T cell responses to AZD1222 COVID-19 vaccine. Produced via immunoSEQ multiplex PCR; TCRdb's table is partial and in-frame only. Among around 92,000 clones, just over 90% were seen once, and the ten largest hold about a fifth. Sequencing used peripheral blood, obtained on day 0 of AZD1222 vaccination. Receptors were obtained from an adult in good health.

This rearrangement joins TRBV7-6 to TRBJ1-3; 9 bases fit TRBD1. The germline V gene has CDR1 SGHVS and CDR2 FNYEAQ. The ends lost 4 bases at V and 0 bases at J; junction bases unmatched: 7. The CDR3 totals 17 residues. CDR3 loop: CASSSYRGLGSGNTIYF. The CDR3, as DNA: TGTGCCAGCAGCTCCTACAGGGGGCTTGGCTCTGGAAACACCATATATTTT.

The chain recombines TRBV4-1 with TRBJ1-4; D is possibly TRBD1 (5 bases). Trimming stripped 1 base from V and 4 bases from J, with 16 bases between. The CDR3 length is 17 residues. CDR1 MGHRA and CDR2 YSYEKL come from the germline V gene. CDR3 sequence (DNA): TGCGCCAGCAGCCAAGGCCCGCGGGGCAGAAGTAATGAAAAACTGTTTTTT. Encoded protein: CASSQGPRGRSNEKLFF.

The chain recombines TRBV15 with TRBJ2-3, with D tentatively TRBD2 (6 bases). The CDR3 has 19 amino acids. V dropped 1 base and J dropped 1 base, with 21 bases sitting between them. CDR1 is LNHNV, CDR2 YYDKDF, per germline (reference sequence). The CDR3 DNA reads TGTGCCACCAGCAGAGGAAAGGGGCGGGGAACTACGGGCACAGATACGCAGTATTTT. Encoded protein: CATSRGKGRGTTGTDTQYF.

V is TRBV18 and J is TRBJ2-7; no definite D call. V gave up 3 bases and J gave up 4 bases, with 7 bases separating them. This CDR3 contains 12 residues. The germline gives CDR1 KGHSH, CDR2 LQKENI. The CDR3 DNA sequence: TGTGCCAGCTCACCGCTCCCATACGAGCAGTACTTC. Translation: CASSPLPYEQYF.

CDR3: CASSQTSWTSLSYNEQFF. CDR3 in DNA: TGCGCCAGCAGCCAAACCTCTTGGACAAGCCTTTCCTACAATGAGCAGTTCTTC. V is TRBV4-1 and J is TRBJ2-1; possible D gene TRBD1, 5 bases. V was trimmed by 2 bases and J by 1 base, leaving 18 bases between them. The CDR3 loop spans 18 amino acids. Germline V gene data show CDR1 as MGHRA and CDR2 as YSYEKL.

This chain links TRBV3-1 (or the pseudogene TRBV3-2) with TRBJ1-2, with D tentatively TRBD1 (5 bases). The CDR3 has 14 residues. Germline lookup yields CDR1 LGHDT and CDR2 YNNKEL (reference sequence). Trimming took 0 bases from V and 4 from J, leaving 9 bases between them. This CDR3 reads CASSQDTGTYGYTF. CDR3 in DNA: TGTGCCAGCAGCCAAGATACGGGGACCTATGGCTACACCTTC.

This chain joins TRBV7-9 and TRBJ1-3; 7 bases match TRBD1. Germline-derived CDR1 and CDR2 are SEHNR and FQNEAQ (reference sequence). With 4 bases clipped from V and 4 bases from J, the junction kept 4 bases outside the gene matches. The CDR3 length is 14 residues. CDR3 sequence (DNA): TGTGCCAGCAGCTCACAGGGGAGGGGAAACACCATATATTTT. It is translated as CASSSQGRGNTIYF.

The J gene is TRBJ1-4, the V gene TRBV28, with D unresolved. The CDR3 has 11 residues. Germline CDR1 MDHEN, CDR2 SYDVKM. V shed 5 bases and J shed 8 bases, with 6 bases lying between them. DNA for the CDR3: TGTGCCAGCAGTAGATACGAAAAACTGTTTTTT. This gives the protein CASSRYEKLFF. The full variable domain, rest sourced from reference TRBV28 and TRBJ1-4, is DVKVTQSSRYLVKRTGEKVFLECVQDMDHENMFWYRQDPGLGLRLIYFSYDVKMKEKGDIPEGYSVSREKKERFSLILESASTNQTSMYLCASSRYEKLFFGSGTQLSVL.

This clone was recorded once. V is TRBV28 and J is TRBJ1-2, with no clear D. The CDR3 has 12 amino acids. The germline CDR1 and CDR2 sequences are MDHEN and SYDVKM. V was trimmed by 5 bases and J by 4 bases, leaving 8 bases between them. CDR3 bases: TGTGCCAGCAGTCCGGGGTCCTATGGCTACACCTTC. This gives the protein CASSPGSYGYTF.

The chain couples TRBV3-1 (or the pseudogene TRBV3-2) to TRBJ2-6; D gene ambiguous. The ends were cut back, 4 bases at V and 2 bases at J, with 9 bases in the middle. The CDR3 contains 15 residues. Germline CDR1 LGHDT, CDR2 YNNKEL (reference sequence). CDR3 in amino acids: CASSPRRAGANVLTF. The CDR3 nucleotides are TGTGCCAGCAGCCCCCGACGGGCTGGGGCCAACGTCCTGACTTTC.

The gene calls are TRBV6-5 and TRBJ1-5, with D possibly TRBD1 on 6 matching bases. Trimming shortened V by 6 bases and J by 6 bases, and 12 bases separated the two germline ends. The CDR3 contains 13 residues. Looked up from germline, CDR1 is MNHEY and CDR2 is SVGAGI. CDR3 nucleotides: TGTGCCAGCAGAGACAGGTTTAGTCAGCCCCAGCATTTT. The encoded protein is CASRDRFSQPQHF.

This clone was seen a single time. The J gene is TRBJ1-2, the V gene TRBV4-3; 8 positions agree with TRBD1. Trimming cost V 1 base and J 4 bases; bases outside gene matches: 8. CDR3 length equals 16 residues. Germline-derived CDR1 and CDR2 are LGHNA and YSLEER. Here the CDR3 reads CASSQGGQAAGYGYTF. The CDR3 DNA reads as TGCGCCAGCAGCCAAGGGGGACAGGCTGCGGGCTATGGCTACACCTTC.

The chain joins TRBV7-9 to TRBJ1-1, with D unresolved. CDR3 length: 13 amino acids. The germline V and J ends were trimmed by 1 base and 0 bases, with 3 bases remaining between them. Looked up from germline, CDR1 is SEHNR and CDR2 is FQNEAQ (reference sequence). The CDR3 DNA follows: TGTGCCAGCAGCTTAGAGATGAACACTGAAGCTTTCTTT. This gives the protein CASSLEMNTEAFF.

This chain links TRBV25-1 with TRBJ2-3; 7 bases align to TRBD1. V lost 2 bases and J lost 1; bases outside the gene matches: 6. This CDR3 is built from 16 residues. Germline values: CDR1 MGHDK, CDR2 SYGVNS. DNA for the CDR3: TGTGCCAGCAGTGAACTAGGGGGCTTTGGCACAGATACGCAGTATTTT. Translated: CASSELGGFGTDTQYF.

The chain employs TRBV29-1 and TRBJ1-4; tentatively, D is TRBD1 (5 bases). The CDR3 is made up of 16 amino acids. Trimming pared 7 bases from V and 2 bases from J, leaving 20 bases between. Per germline, CDR1 SQVTM and CDR2 ANQGSEA. CDR3 residues: CSAALGGRTTNEKLFF. In DNA, the CDR3 is TGCAGCGCTGCATTGGGGGGAAGGACCACTAATGAAAAACTGTTTTTT.

This clone was seen a few times. The CDR3 protein is CASSLTRDDHYGYTF. The CDR3 bases are TGCGCCAGCAGCTTGACTCGGGACGATCACTATGGCTACACCTTC. V is TRBV5-1 and J is TRBJ1-2; D is perhaps TRBD1 (5 bases). The CDR3 has 15 amino acids. The germline V and J ends were trimmed by 1 base and 3 bases, with 13 bases remaining between them. CDR1 and CDR2 (germline): SGHRS, YFSETQ.

The V gene is TRBV9, the J gene TRBJ2-2, with TRBD2 matching over 13 bases. The CDR3 sequence is 18 residues long. V gave up 4 bases and J gave up 5 bases; unmatched junction bases: 11. Germline V gene data show CDR1 as SGDLS and CDR2 as YYNGEE. The CDR3 protein is CASSLGLAGLEGTGELFF. CDR3 bases: TGTGCCAGCAGCTTGGGACTAGCGGGGCTCGAGGGAACCGGGGAGCTGTTTTTT.

The chain's CDR3 is CASSVGQNYGYTF. In DNA form, the CDR3 reads TGTGCCAGCAGCGTGGGACAGAACTATGGCTACACCTTC. The V and J genes are TRBV14 and TRBJ1-2, with 7 positions matching TRBD1. The CDR3 extends over 13 amino acids. CDR1 and CDR2 (germline): SGHDN, FVKESK. J lost 2 bases, V lost 5 bases, and 2 bases had no gene match.

This chain connects TRBV4-3 to TRBJ1-2; D gene uncertain. The germline V and J ends were trimmed by 1 base and 4 bases, with 7 bases remaining between them. The germline V gene has CDR1 LGHNA and CDR2 YSLEER. The CDR3 sequence is 13 residues long. The CDR3 loop is CASSQAESYGYTF. In DNA form, the CDR3 reads TGCGCCAGCAGCCAAGCTGAATCCTATGGCTACACCTTC.

The V and J genes are TRBV3-1 (or the pseudogene TRBV3-2) and TRBJ2-7; no firm D call. Germline V gives CDR1 LGHDT, CDR2 YNNKEL (reference sequence). V gave up 4 bases and J gave up 2 bases, with 18 bases separating them. The CDR3 runs 16 residues. This chain's CDR3 is CASSLPDNGPPYEQYF. The CDR3 bases are TGTGCCAGCAGCCTACCAGACAACGGGCCCCCCTACGAGCAGTACTTC.

This CDR3 is CASSLKGSGNTIYF. Here the CDR3 DNA reads TGTGCCAGCAGTTTAAAGGGCTCTGGAAACACCATATATTTT. The chain joins TRBV3-1 (or the pseudogene TRBV3-2) to TRBJ1-3; D unclear. V dropped 6 bases and J dropped 0 bases, with 9 bases sitting between them. The CDR3 length is 14 residues. Germline V gene lookup returns CDR1 LGHDT and CDR2 YNNKEL (reference sequence).

The chain uses TRBV19 and TRBJ2-3; 7 positions agree with TRBD2. CDR3 length: 15 amino acids. Looked up from germline, CDR1 is LNHDA and CDR2 is SQIVND (reference sequence). After removal of 10 bases from V and 5 bases from J, the junction contained 15 bases not matched to a gene. CDR3 sequence reads: CATARWERGLDTQYF. The CDR3 DNA reads as TGTGCCACCGCCCGGTGGGAGCGGGGTTTAGATACGCAGTATTTT.

V is TRBV2 and J is TRBJ2-7, with a possible D match to TRBD2 (5 bases). Germline V gene data show CDR1 as SNHLY and CDR2 as FYNNEI. The CDR3 is 12 amino acids. Trimming pared 7 bases from V and 2 bases from J, leaving 9 bases between. The CDR3 region has the DNA TGTGCCAGCAACGGGGAAGCCTACGAGCAGTACTTC. It specifies CASNGEAYEQYF.

The V and J genes are TRBV28 and TRBJ1-6; D perhaps matches TRBD1 (6 bases). Germline CDR1 is MDHEN and CDR2 is SYDVKM. V lost 4 bases and J 9 bases, leaving 13 bases between the germline ends. CDR3 length: 14 residues. CDR3 sequence: CASSSYRVFSPLHF. CDR3 DNA sequence: TGTGCCAGCAGTTCCTACAGGGTCTTTTCACCCCTCCACTTT. The full variable domain, in which reference TRBV28 and TRBJ1-6 provide the parts outside the CDR3, is DVKVTQSSRYLVKRTGEKVFLECVQDMDHENMFWYRQDPGLGLRLIYFSYDVKMKEKGDIPEGYSVSREKKERFSLILESASTNQTSMYLCASSSYRVFSPLHFGNGTRLTVT.

V is TRBV2 and J is TRBJ2-7; D is possibly TRBD2 (6 bases). V was clipped by 9 bases and J by 0 bases, with 18 bases between them. The CDR3 consists of 15 residues. Germline CDR1 SNHLY, CDR2 FYNNEI. CDR3 nucleotide sequence: TGTGCCAGATCTACCGGGAGAAGGAGCTCCTACGAGCAGTACTTC. Translated, it gives CARSTGRRSSYEQYF.

The chain carries TRBV14 and TRBJ2-2; D is uncertain. The CDR3 runs 16 residues. Trimming removed 1 base from V and 0 bases from J, with 9 bases in between. Germline loops: CDR1 SGHDN, CDR2 FVKESK. The CDR3 nucleotides read TGTGCCAGCAGCCAAGCCAGGTTCGCGAACACCGGGGAGCTGTTTTTT. It is translated as CASSQARFANTGELFF.

V is TRBV7-2 and J is TRBJ2-2; 10 bases fit TRBD2. Germline V gene lookup returns CDR1 SGHTA and CDR2 FQGNSA. Trimming cost V 1 base and J 2 bases; bases outside gene matches: 7. CDR3 length: 18 amino acids. CDR3 bases: TGTGCCAGCAGCTTAGGTGTGGGACTAGCGAGAAACACCGGGGAGCTGTTTTTT. Translating gives CASSLGVGLARNTGELFF.

This chain uses TRBV20-1 with TRBJ2-5; a possible D gene is TRBD1 (5 bases). CDR3 size: 11 residues. V was shortened by 6 bases and J by 1 base, with 6 bases between the two germline ends. Germline V gives CDR1 DFQATT, CDR2 SNEGSKA (reference sequence). CDR3 in amino acids: CSAQAQETQYF. The CDR3 DNA follows: TGCAGTGCACAGGCCCAAGAGACCCAGTACTTC.

This clone was counted only a few times. The chain has TRBV5-6 and TRBJ1-1; 8 bases fit TRBD1. The CDR3 is made up of 13 amino acids. After removal of 0 bases from V and 9 bases from J, the junction contained 4 bases not matched to a gene. Germline V gene sequence: CDR1 SGHDT, CDR2 YYEEEE. In DNA, the CDR3 is TGTGCCAGCAGCTTGGGGGGACAGGTCCAAGCTTTCTTT. This translates into CASSLGGQVQAFF.

The chain is built from TRBV7-9 and TRBJ2-7, with D maybe TRBD1 (6 bases). This CDR3 has 15 residues. Trimming removed 6 bases at V and 2 bases at J, with 17 bases between. Germline values: CDR1 SEHNR, CDR2 FQNEAQ (reference sequence). The CDR3 here is CASRTITGPPYEQYF. The CDR3 nucleotides are TGTGCCAGCAGAACTATTACAGGGCCTCCCTACGAGCAGTACTTC.